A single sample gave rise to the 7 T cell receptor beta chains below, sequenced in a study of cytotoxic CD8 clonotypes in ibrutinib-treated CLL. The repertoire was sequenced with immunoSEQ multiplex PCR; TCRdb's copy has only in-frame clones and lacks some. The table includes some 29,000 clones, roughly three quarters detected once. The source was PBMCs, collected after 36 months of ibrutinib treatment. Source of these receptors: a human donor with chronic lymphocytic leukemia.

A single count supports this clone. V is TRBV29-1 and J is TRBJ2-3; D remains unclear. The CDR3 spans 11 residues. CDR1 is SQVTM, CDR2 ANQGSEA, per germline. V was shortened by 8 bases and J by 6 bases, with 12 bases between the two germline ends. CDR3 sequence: CSSRQSDTQYF. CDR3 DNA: TGCAGCTCCCGCCAGAGCGATACGCAGTATTTT.

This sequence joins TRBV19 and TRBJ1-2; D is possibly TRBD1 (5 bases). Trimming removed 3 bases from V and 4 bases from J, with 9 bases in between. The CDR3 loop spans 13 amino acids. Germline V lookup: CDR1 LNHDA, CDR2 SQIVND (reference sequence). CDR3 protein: CASSIGQGYGYTF. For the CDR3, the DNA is TGTGCCAGTAGTATTGGGCAGGGCTATGGCTACACCTTC.

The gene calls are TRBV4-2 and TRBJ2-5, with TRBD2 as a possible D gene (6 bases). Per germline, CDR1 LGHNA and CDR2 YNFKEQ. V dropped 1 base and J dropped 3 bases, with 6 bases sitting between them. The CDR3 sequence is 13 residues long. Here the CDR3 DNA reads TGTGCCAGCAGCCAAGGGGGGGAAGAGACCCAGTACTTC. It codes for CASSQGGEETQYF.

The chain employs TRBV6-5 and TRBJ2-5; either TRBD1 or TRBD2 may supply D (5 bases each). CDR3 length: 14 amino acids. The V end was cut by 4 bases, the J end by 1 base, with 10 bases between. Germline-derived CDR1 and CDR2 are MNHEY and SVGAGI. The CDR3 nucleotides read TGTGCCAGCAGTTCGTCAGGGACCCAAGAGACCCAGTACTTC. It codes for CASSSSGTQETQYF.

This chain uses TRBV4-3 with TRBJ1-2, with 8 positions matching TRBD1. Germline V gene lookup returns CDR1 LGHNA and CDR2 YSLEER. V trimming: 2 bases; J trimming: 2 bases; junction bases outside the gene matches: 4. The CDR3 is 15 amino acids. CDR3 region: CASSQSGGWNYGYTF. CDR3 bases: TGCGCCAGCAGCCAATCAGGGGGCTGGAACTATGGCTACACCTTC.

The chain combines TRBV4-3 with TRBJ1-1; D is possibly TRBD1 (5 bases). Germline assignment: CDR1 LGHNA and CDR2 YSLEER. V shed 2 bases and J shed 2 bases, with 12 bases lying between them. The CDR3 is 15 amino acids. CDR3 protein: CASSQSRGGNTEAFF. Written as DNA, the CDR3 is TGCGCCAGCAGCCAATCCCGGGGGGGTAACACTGAAGCTTTCTTT.

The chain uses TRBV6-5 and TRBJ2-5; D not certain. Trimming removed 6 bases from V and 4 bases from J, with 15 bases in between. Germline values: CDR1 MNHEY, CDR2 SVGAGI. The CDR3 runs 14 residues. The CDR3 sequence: CASRRGLVSETQYF. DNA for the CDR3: TGTGCCAGCAGACGTGGCCTAGTCTCAGAGACCCAGTACTTC.